This T cell receptor (beta chain) was identified during a study of OX40 agonist ivuxolimab in advanced cancers. Whole-study context: Partial responses were achieved by three patients, one with hepatocellular carcinoma and two with cutaneous melanoma. Study observations and caveats: Specificity for antigen went undetermined in the expanded peripheral T cells.

Details on this clone: The antigen remains unidentified.

The data were produced by immunoSEQ multiplex PCR, yet TCRdb's version contains in-frame clones alone and is incomplete. Of under 95,000 clones in the sample, around 86% were seen once. The CDR3 length is 15 residues. The V and J ends lost 5 bases and 2 bases, in that order; junction bases with no gene match: 6. Germline V gene data show CDR1 as SNHLY and CDR2 as FYNNEI. The sequencing here drew on CD4+ or CD8+ T cells sorted from blood, taken in a trial of the OX40 agonist ivuxolimab. This receptor was obtained from an adult with an advanced solid tumor such as melanoma, head and neck, liver or kidney cancer. V is TRBV2 and J is TRBJ1-3, with 7 bases that match TRBD1. CDR3 nucleotides: TGTGCCAGCAGTTCACGACAGGGCCCTGGAAACACCATATATTTT. It codes for CASSSRQGPGNTIYF.